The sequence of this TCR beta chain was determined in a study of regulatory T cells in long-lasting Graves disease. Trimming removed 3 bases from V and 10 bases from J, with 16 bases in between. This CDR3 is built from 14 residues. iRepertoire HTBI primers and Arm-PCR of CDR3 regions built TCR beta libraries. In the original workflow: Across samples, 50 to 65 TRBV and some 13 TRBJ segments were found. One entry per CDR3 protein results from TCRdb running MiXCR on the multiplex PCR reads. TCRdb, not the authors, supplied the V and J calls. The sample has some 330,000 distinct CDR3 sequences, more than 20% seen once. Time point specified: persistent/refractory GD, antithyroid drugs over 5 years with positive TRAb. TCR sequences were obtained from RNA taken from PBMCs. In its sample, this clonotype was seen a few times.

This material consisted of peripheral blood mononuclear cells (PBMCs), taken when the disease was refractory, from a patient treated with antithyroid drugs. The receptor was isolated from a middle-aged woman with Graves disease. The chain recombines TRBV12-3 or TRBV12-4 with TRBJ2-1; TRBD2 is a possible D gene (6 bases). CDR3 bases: TGTGCCAGCAGTTTGGAAACGGGAGCGCGCGAGCAGTTCTTC. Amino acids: CASSLETGAREQFF.